The 3 T cell receptor beta chains reported below all come from one sample, sequenced in a study of blood T cell repertoires in COVID-19. Only in-frame clones appear in the TCRdb table, and some are missing; sequencing was by immunoSEQ multiplex PCR. The sample includes approximately 150,000 clones, over 70% of them seen just once. The sample consisted of peripheral blood. Receptors originate from a woman aged 70-85 years who had recovered from COVID-19.

V usage is TRBV19 and J usage is TRBJ2-5; D gene uncertain. Germline loops: CDR1 LNHDA, CDR2 SQIVND (reference sequence). V was pared by 2 bases and J by 4 bases, with 5 bases between. This CDR3 comprises 12 residues. CDR3 in DNA: TGTGCCAGTAGTATACGAGGAGAGACCCAGTACTTC. Protein sequence: CASSIRGETQYF.

This chain uses TRBV30 with TRBJ2-1, with 7 bases matching TRBD2. V shed 0 bases, J shed 8 bases, and the junction held 10 bases outside the gene matches. The CDR3 contains 15 residues. Germline-derived CDR1 and CDR2 are GTSNPN and SVGIG (reference sequence). CDR3 loop: CAWSVGLAATDEQFF. CDR3 DNA: TGTGCCTGGAGTGTGGGGCTAGCGGCTACAGATGAGCAGTTCTTC. The full variable domain, with the rest looked up from reference TRBV30 and TRBJ2-1, is SQTIHQWPATLVQPVGSPLSLECTVEGTSNPNLYWYRQAAGRGLQLLFYSVGIGQISSEVPQNLSASRPQDRQFILSSKKLLLSDSGFYLCAWSVGLAATDEQFFGPGTRLTVL.

V usage is TRBV7-2 and J usage is TRBJ2-1; 9 bases are a match to TRBD2. Germline assignment: CDR1 SGHTA and CDR2 FQGNSA. Germline trimming cut 5 bases from V and 7 bases from J; bases unmatched to any gene: 6. The CDR3 loop spans 14 amino acids. The CDR3, as DNA: TGTGCCAGCAGCCCCGGGACTAGCTTGAATGAGCAGTTCTTC. Amino acid sequence: CASSPGTSLNEQFF. Filled out from reference TRBV7-2 and TRBJ2-1, the complete variable domain reads GAGVSQSPSNKVTEKGKDVELRCDPISGHTALYWYRQSLGQGLEFLIYFQGNSAPDKSGLPSDRFSAERTGGSVSTLTIQRTQQEDSAVYLCASSPGTSLNEQFFGPGTRLTVL.